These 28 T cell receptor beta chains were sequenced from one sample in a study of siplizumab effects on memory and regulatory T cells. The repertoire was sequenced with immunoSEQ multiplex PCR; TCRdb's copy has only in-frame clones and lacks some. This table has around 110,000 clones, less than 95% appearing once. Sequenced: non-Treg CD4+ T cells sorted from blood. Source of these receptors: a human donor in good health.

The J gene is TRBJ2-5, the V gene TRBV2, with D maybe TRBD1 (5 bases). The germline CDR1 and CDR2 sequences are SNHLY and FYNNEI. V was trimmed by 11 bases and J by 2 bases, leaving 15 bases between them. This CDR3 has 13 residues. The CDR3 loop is CAGAGPAQETQYF. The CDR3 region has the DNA TGTGCCGGGGCCGGGCCAGCACAAGAGACCCAGTACTTC.

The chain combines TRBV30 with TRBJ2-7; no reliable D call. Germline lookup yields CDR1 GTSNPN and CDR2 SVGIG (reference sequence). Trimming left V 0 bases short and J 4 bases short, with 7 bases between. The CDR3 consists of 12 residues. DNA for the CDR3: TGTGCCTGGAGTGTCAAGGGTTACGAGCAGTACTTC. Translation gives CAWSVKGYEQYF.

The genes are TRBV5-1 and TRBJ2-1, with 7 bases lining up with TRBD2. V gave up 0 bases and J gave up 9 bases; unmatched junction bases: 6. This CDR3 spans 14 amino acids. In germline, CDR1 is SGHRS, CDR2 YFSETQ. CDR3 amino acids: CASSLEGRATEQFF. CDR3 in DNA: TGCGCCAGCAGCTTGGAGGGGAGGGCCACTGAGCAGTTCTTC.

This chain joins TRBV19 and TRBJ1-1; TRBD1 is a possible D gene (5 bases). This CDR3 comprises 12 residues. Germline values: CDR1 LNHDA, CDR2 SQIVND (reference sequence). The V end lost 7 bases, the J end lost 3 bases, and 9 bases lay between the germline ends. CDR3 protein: CASTRGDTEAFF. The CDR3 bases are TGTGCCAGTACACGGGGGGACACTGAAGCTTTCTTT.

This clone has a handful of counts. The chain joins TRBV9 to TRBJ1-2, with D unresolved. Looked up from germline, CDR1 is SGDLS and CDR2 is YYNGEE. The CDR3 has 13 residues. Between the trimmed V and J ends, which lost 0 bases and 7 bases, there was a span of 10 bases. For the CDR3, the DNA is TGTGCCAGCAGCGTAGACGCCATCGGTGGCTACACCTTC. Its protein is CASSVDAIGGYTF. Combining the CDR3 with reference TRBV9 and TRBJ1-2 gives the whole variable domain DSGVTQTPKHLITATGQRVTLRCSPRSGDLSVYWYQQSLDQGLQFLIQYYNGEERAKGNILERFSAQQFPDLHSELNLSSLELGDSALYFCASSVDAIGGYTFGSGTRLTVV.

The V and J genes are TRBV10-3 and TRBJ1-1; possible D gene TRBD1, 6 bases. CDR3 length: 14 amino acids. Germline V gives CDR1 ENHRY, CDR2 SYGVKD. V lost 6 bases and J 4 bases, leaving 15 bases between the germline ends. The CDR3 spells CAIRDQGLGTEAFF. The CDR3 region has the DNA TGTGCCATCAGGGATCAGGGGTTGGGCACTGAAGCTTTCTTT.

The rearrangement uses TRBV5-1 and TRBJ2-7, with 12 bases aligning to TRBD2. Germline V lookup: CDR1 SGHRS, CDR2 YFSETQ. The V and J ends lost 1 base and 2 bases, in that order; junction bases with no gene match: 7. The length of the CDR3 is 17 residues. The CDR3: CASSLRTSGDFTYEQYF. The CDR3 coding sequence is TGCGCCAGCAGCTTGCGGACTAGCGGGGACTTTACCTACGAGCAGTACTTC.

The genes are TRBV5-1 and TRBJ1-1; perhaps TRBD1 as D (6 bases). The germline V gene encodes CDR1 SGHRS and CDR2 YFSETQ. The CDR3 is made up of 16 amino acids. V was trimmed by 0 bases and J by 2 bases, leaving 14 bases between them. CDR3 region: CASSLAGARQNTEAFF. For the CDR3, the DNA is TGCGCCAGCAGCTTGGCGGGGGCCAGGCAAAACACTGAAGCTTTCTTT.

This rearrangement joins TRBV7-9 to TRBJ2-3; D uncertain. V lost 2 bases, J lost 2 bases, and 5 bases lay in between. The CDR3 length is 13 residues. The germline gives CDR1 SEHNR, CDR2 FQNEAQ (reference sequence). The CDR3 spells CASSLQFTDTQYF. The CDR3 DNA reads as TGTGCCAGCAGCTTACAGTTCACAGATACGCAGTATTTT.

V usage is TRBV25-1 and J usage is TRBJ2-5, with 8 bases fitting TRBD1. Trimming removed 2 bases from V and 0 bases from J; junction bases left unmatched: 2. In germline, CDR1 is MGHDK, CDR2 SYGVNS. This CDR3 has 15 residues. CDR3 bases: TGTGCCAGCAGTGAAGGGACAGGAAACCAAGAGACCCAGTACTTC. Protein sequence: CASSEGTGNQETQYF.

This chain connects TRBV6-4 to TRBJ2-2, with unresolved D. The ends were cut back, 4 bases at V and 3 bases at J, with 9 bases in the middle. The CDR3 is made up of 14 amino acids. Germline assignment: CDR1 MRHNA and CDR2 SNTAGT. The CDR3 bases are TGTGCCAGCAGTGCCCATCCGGACACCGGGGAGCTGTTTTTT. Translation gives CASSAHPDTGELFF.

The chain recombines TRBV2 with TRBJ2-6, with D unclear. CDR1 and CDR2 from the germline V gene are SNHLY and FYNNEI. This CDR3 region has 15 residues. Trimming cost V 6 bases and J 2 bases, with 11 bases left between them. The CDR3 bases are TGTGCCAGCAGAGTATCCCGAGCTGGGGCCAACGTCCTGACTTTC. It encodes CASRVSRAGANVLTF.

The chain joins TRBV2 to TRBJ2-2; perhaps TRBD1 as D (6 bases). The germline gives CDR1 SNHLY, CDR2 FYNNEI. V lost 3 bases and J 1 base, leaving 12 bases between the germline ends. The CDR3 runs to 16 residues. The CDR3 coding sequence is TGTGCCAGCAGTGACCCCCCGGGACAGAACACCGGGGAGCTGTTTTTT. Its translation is CASSDPPGQNTGELFF.

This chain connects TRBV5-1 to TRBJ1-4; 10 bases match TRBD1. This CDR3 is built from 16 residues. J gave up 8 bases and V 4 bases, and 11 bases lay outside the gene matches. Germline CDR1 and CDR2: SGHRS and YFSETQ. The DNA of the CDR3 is TGCGCCAGCAGCCGCCAGACAGGGGGCGCAGGAGAAAAACTGTTTTTT. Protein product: CASSRQTGGAGEKLFF.

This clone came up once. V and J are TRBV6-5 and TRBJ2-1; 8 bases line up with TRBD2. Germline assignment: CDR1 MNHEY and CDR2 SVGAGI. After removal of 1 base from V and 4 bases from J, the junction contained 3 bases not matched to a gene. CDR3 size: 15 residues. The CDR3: CASSYLSGGYNEQFF. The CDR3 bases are TGTGCCAGCAGTTACTTAAGCGGGGGTTACAATGAGCAGTTCTTC.

The CDR3 region is CASSPTGWDTGELFF. Written as DNA, the CDR3 is TGTGCCAGCTCACCGACAGGGTGGGACACCGGGGAGCTGTTTTTT. The chain uses TRBV2 and TRBJ2-2; 7 bases agree with TRBD1. This CDR3 region has 15 residues. Trimming removed 8 bases from V and 3 bases from J; junction bases left unmatched: 9. CDR1 is SNHLY, CDR2 FYNNEI, per germline. The full variable domain, rest sourced from reference TRBV2 and TRBJ2-2, is EPEVTQTPSHQVTQMGQEVILRCVPISNHLYFYWYRQILGQKVEFLVSFYNNEISEKSEIFDDQFSVERPDGSNFTLKIRSTKLEDSAMYFCASSPTGWDTGELFFGEGSRLTVL.

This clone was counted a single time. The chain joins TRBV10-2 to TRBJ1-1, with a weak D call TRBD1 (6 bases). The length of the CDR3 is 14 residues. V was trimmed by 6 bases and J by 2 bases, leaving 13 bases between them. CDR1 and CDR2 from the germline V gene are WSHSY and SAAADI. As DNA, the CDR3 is TGCGCCAGCAGCCTGGCACAGGGTAACACTGAAGCTTTCTTT. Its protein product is CASSLAQGNTEAFF.

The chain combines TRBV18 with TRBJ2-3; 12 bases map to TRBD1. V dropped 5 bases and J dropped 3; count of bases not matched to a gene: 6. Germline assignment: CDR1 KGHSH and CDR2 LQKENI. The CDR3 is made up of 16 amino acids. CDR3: CASSAGTGGRTDTQYF. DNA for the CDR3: TGTGCCAGCTCAGCCGGGACAGGGGGCCGTACAGATACGCAGTATTTT.

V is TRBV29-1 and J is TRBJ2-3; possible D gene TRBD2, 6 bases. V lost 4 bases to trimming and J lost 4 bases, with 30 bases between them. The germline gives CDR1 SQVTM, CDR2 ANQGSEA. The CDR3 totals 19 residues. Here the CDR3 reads CSVGPEGTNVRRRADTQYF. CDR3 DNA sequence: TGCAGCGTTGGGCCGGAAGGGACGAACGTGCGAAGGAGGGCAGATACGCAGTATTTT.

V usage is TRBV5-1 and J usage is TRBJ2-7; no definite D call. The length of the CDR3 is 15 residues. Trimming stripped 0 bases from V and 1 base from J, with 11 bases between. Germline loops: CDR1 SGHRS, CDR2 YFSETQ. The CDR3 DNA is TGCGCCAGCAGCTTGGATTGGGGTTCTTCCTACGAGCAGTACTTC. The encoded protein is CASSLDWGSSYEQYF.

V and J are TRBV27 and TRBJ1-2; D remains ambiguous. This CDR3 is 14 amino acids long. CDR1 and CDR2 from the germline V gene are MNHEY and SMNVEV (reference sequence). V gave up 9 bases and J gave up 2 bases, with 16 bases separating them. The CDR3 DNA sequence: TGTGCCAGTTCCTCGGGGTTACTCAACTATGGCTACACCTTC. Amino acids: CASSSGLLNYGYTF.

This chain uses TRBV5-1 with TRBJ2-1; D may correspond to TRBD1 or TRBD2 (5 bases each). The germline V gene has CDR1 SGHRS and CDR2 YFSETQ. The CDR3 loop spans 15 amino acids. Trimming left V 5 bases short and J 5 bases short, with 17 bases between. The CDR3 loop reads CASRGPGTENNEQFF. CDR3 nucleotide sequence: TGCGCCAGCAGAGGGCCCGGGACGGAAAACAATGAGCAGTTCTTC.

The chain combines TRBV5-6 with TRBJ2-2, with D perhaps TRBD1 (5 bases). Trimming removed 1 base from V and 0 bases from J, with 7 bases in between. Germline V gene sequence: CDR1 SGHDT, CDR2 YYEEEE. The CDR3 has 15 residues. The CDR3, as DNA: TGTGCCAGCAGCTTGCGCAGGGCGAACACCGGGGAGCTGTTTTTT. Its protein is CASSLRRANTGELFF.

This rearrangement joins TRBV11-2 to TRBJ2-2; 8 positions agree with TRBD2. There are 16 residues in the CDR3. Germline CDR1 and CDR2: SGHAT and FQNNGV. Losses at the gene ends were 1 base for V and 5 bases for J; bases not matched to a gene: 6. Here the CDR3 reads CASSLGPAGVTGELFF. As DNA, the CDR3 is TGTGCCAGCAGCTTAGGTCCAGCGGGAGTTACCGGGGAGCTGTTTTTT.

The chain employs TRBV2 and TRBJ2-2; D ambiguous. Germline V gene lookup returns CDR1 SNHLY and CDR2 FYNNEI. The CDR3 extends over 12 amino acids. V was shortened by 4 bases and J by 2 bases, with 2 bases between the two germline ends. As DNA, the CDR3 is TGTGCCAGCAGTGGAAACACCGGGGAGCTGTTTTTT. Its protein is CASSGNTGELFF.

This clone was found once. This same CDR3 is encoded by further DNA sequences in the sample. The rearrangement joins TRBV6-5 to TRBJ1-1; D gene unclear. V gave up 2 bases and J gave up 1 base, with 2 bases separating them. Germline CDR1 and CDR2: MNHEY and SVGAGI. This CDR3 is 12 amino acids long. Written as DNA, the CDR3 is TGTGCCAGCAGTTACAGGAACACTGAAGCTTTCTTT. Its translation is CASSYRNTEAFF.

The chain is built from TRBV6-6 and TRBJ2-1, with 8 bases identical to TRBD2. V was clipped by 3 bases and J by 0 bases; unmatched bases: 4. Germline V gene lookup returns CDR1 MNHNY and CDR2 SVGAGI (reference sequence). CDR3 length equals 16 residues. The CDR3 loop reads CASSYSGGSSYNEQFF. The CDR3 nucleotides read TGTGCCAGCAGTTATTCGGGGGGGAGCTCCTACAATGAGCAGTTCTTC.

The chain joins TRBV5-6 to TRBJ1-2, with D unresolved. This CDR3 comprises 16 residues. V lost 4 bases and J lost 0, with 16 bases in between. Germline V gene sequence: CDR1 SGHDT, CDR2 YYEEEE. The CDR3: CASSLFSQLSNYGYTF. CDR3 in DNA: TGTGCCAGCAGCCTTTTTTCGCAGCTATCTAACTATGGCTACACCTTC. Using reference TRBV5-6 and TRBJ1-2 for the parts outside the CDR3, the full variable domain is DAGVTQSPTHLIKTRGQQVTLRCSPKSGHDTVSWYQQALGQGPQFIFQYYEEEERQRGNFPDRFSGHQFPNYSSELNVNALLLGDSALYLCASSLFSQLSNYGYTFGSGTRLTVV.